This T cell receptor beta chain emerged from a study of Ad26.COV2.S vaccination and SARS-CoV-2 variants. Study at large: Intramuscular Ad26.COV2.S at 5x10^10 or 1x10^11 viral particles.

This clone occurred a few times. What it binds is not known. Treatment defined: over 15 received Ad26.COV2.S at low or high dose, single or two shots; roughly five received placebo; per-sample allocation not given. Sample collection was performed on day 63 after the first vaccine or placebo injection. The vaccine antigen was prefusion-stabilized Wuhan SARS-CoV-2 spike. Profiling relied on immunoSEQ multiplex PCR, and the TCRdb table lists in-frame clones only, not all of them. The repertoire holds approximately 400,000 clones, with 83% as singletons. Findings and limits, study-wide: Total T cell responses, in the TCR breadth and depth analyses, may have been underestimated.

Trimming removed 1 base at V and 0 bases at J, with 5 bases between. CDR1 is SGHNT, CDR2 YENEEA, per germline. This CDR3 is built from 14 residues. This receptor was identified in a person between 18 and 65 years old who received the Ad26.COV2.S COVID-19 vaccine or a placebo. The chain couples TRBV11-3 to TRBJ2-3, with no clear D. The sequenced sample was peripheral blood, obtained in a trial of Ad26.COV2.S vaccine versus placebo. CDR3 DNA sequence: TGTGCCAGCAGCTTAGGCTGGAGCACAGATACGCAGTATTTT. It codes for CASSLGWSTDTQYF.